The T cell receptor (beta chain) under discussion was sequenced for a study of cytomegalovirus exposure and HLA in healthy donors. Germline loops: CDR1 SGHTA, CDR2 FQGNSA. The CDR3 spans 15 residues. V lost 5 bases to trimming and J lost 11 bases, with 22 bases between them. Whereas donors were nominally healthy upon sampling, unrecorded immune exposures were probable. With respect to this clone: Its antigen is currently unknown. This same CDR3 is encoded by further DNA sequences in the sample.

Points from the study as a whole: Excluded were some V segments that proved indistinguishable, including TRBV6-2 and TRBV6-3. The likely explanation for a cluster of highly shared sequence variants was sequencing artifact. Available immune exposure information was restricted to CMV serostatus only.

The PCR made use of 60 Vbeta and 13 Jbeta primers. TCRdb's table, derived via immunoSEQ multiplex PCR, lists solely in-frame clones and lacks some. The repertoire holds approximately 97,000 clones, with 81% as singletons. Source material: PBMCs. The source of this sequence is a man in his forties in good health and CMV-seropositive. The genes are TRBV7-2 and TRBJ1-5; tentative D call: TRBD1 (6 bases). CDR3 in amino acids: CASSLETGSPAAQHF. The CDR3 bases are TGTGCCAGCAGCCTCGAAACAGGGTCCCCTGCGGCCCAGCATTTT.